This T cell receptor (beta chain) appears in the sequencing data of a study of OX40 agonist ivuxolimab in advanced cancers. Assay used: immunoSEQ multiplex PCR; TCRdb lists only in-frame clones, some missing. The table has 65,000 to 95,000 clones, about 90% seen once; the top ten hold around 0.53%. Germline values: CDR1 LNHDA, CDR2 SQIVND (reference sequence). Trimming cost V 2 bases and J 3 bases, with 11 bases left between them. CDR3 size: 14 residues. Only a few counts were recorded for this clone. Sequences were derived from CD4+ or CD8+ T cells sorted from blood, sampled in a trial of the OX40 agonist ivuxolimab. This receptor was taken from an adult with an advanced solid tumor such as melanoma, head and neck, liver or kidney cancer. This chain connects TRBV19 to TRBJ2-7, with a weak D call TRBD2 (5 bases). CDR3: CASSISGSFYEQYF. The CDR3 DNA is TGTGCCAGTAGTATAAGCGGCAGCTTCTACGAGCAGTACTTC.